A single sample is the source of the 21 T cell receptor beta chains below, sequenced in a study of OX40 agonist ivuxolimab in advanced cancers. Libraries were prepared by immunoSEQ multiplex PCR; TCRdb keeps only in-frame clonotypes and omits some of them. The repertoire holds tens of thousands of clones, with 91% as singletons. The source was CD4+ or CD8+ T cells sorted from blood, collected in a trial of the OX40 agonist ivuxolimab. These receptors were collected from an adult with an advanced solid tumor such as melanoma, head and neck, liver or kidney cancer.

The chain is built from TRBV19 and TRBJ2-1, with no clear D. The V end lost 4 bases, the J end lost 1 base, and 8 bases lay between the germline ends. From germline, CDR1 is LNHDA and CDR2 SQIVND (reference sequence). CDR3 length equals 14 residues. The CDR3, as DNA: TGTGCCAGTAGTAGAGCTGAATCCTACAATGAGCAGTTCTTC. This translates into CASSRAESYNEQFF.

The rearrangement uses TRBV30 and TRBJ2-7, with 8 bases fitting TRBD1. Germline CDR1 and CDR2: GTSNPN and SVGIG (reference sequence). The CDR3 spans 15 residues. Unmatched junction bases numbered 7, after V lost 0 bases and J lost 3 bases. The CDR3: CAWSVWDRLNYEQYF. The CDR3 DNA follows: TGTGCCTGGAGTGTATGGGACAGGCTTAACTACGAGCAGTACTTC.

CDR3 in amino acids: CASSEGAWDTEAFF. CDR3 DNA sequence: TGTGCCAGCAGTGAGGGGGCATGGGACACTGAAGCTTTCTTT. The chain carries TRBV6-1 and TRBJ1-1, with D perhaps TRBD1 (6 bases). The CDR3 runs 14 residues. Germline V lookup: CDR1 MNHNS, CDR2 SASEGT. V dropped 3 bases and J dropped 3 bases, with 11 bases sitting between them.

A remark on this clone: The junction shows a germline mismatch at one end, possibly a read error. This chain links TRBV10-3 with TRBJ2-7; D is possibly TRBD2 (6 bases). The CDR3 has 14 residues. Germline-derived CDR1 and CDR2 are ENHRY and SYGVKD. This chain's CDR3 is CAVSSGLSNNEQYF. DNA for the CDR3: TGTGCCGTCAGTTCGGGACTCTCTAACAACGAGCAGTACTTC.

The chain employs TRBV19 and TRBJ2-2, with D maybe TRBD2 (5 bases). Per the germline V gene, CDR1 is LNHDA and CDR2 is SQIVND (reference sequence). The CDR3 covers 15 residues. With 3 bases removed from V and 8 bases from J, the gap between germline ends came to 16 bases. The CDR3 is CASSIVPRGPGELFF. The DNA of the CDR3 is TGTGCCAGTAGTATCGTGCCCCGGGGTCCGGGGGAGCTGTTTTTT.

This clone was detected only once. The rearrangement links TRBV11-3 to TRBJ1-1; D unresolved. The germline V gene encodes CDR1 SGHNT and CDR2 YENEEA. This CDR3 spans 12 amino acids. V was cut by 5 bases and J by 3 bases, with 7 bases left in between. For the CDR3, the DNA is TGTGCCAGCAGCCCGTGGGACACTGAAGCTTTCTTT. Its protein product is CASSPWDTEAFF.

This chain joins TRBV6-6 and TRBJ2-7; no definite D call. The CDR3 sequence is 14 residues long. V lost 3 bases to trimming and J lost 3 bases, with 12 bases between them. Per germline, CDR1 MNHNY and CDR2 SVGAGI (reference sequence). For the CDR3, the DNA is TGTGCCAGCAGTTATTTGGTGGGTCTCTACGAGCAGTACTTC. Amino acids: CASSYLVGLYEQYF.

The chain has TRBV28 and TRBJ1-1; 8 bases fit TRBD1. The CDR3 is 14 residues long. CDR1 is MDHEN and CDR2 is SYDVKM in the germline V gene. The trim removed 5 bases at V and 3 bases at J, leaving 5 bases unmatched. The CDR3 bases are TGTGCCAGCAGTCCAGGACAGGGATACACTGAAGCTTTCTTT. It translates to CASSPGQGYTEAFF.

The chain recombines TRBV7-2 with TRBJ2-3, with 10 bases lining up with TRBD2. CDR1 and CDR2 (germline): SGHTA, FQGNSA. The J segment lost 7 bases and the V segment lost 5 bases, leaving 12 bases of the junction unmatched. The CDR3 length is 16 residues. DNA of the CDR3: TGTGCCAGCAGCCCGTCTAGCGGGAGCCGGATTCATACGCAGTATTTT. Translating gives CASSPSSGSRIHTQYF.

V usage is TRBV9 and J usage is TRBJ1-3; D possibly corresponds to TRBD1 (6 bases). The CDR3 has 15 residues. Trimming cost V 4 bases and J 0 bases, with 11 bases left between them. Germline lookup yields CDR1 SGDLS and CDR2 YYNGEE. The CDR3 reads CASSFGQSSGNTIYF. In nucleotides, the CDR3 is TGTGCCAGCAGCTTCGGACAGAGCTCTGGAAACACCATATATTTT.

The chain couples TRBV18 to TRBJ2-7; 9 bases match TRBD1. The CDR3 runs 15 residues. Trimming removed 6 bases from V and 1 base from J; junction bases left unmatched: 7. In germline, CDR1 is KGHSH, CDR2 LQKENI. The CDR3 reads CASSLDRGSSYEQYF. The CDR3 nucleotides read TGTGCCAGCTCCCTGGACAGGGGCAGTTCCTACGAGCAGTACTTC.

This rearrangement joins TRBV5-1 to TRBJ2-1, with D perhaps TRBD1 (6 bases). The CDR3 loop spans 15 amino acids. Germline V gives CDR1 SGHRS, CDR2 YFSETQ. Trimming pared 0 bases from V and 3 bases from J, leaving 10 bases between. The DNA for the CDR3 is TGCGCCAGCAGCTTGGGACAGGACGTCTACAATGAGCAGTTCTTC. Its protein is CASSLGQDVYNEQFF.

This clone was seen a few times. The chain combines TRBV28 with TRBJ1-2; 7 nucleotides match TRBD1. V was pared by 6 bases and J by 7 bases, with 5 bases of the junction left unmatched. In germline, CDR1 is MDHEN, CDR2 SYDVKM. There are 12 residues in the CDR3. The CDR3 DNA is TGTGCCAGCAGGGCGACAGGGACTGGCTACACCTTC. Translation: CASRATGTGYTF.

The rearrangement uses TRBV11-3 and TRBJ2-1, with D perhaps being TRBD1 or TRBD2 (5 bases each). This CDR3 comprises 15 residues. Trimming took 0 bases from V and 5 from J, leaving 11 bases between them. The germline V gene has CDR1 SGHNT and CDR2 YENEEA. As DNA, the CDR3 is TGTGCCAGCAGCTTAGATCTGGGGACCGACAATGAGCAGTTCTTC. This translates into CASSLDLGTDNEQFF.

The J gene is TRBJ1-2, the V gene TRBV10-3, with 7 bases matching TRBD1. Germline lookup yields CDR1 ENHRY and CDR2 SYGVKD. J lost 2 bases, V lost 6 bases, and 6 bases had no gene match. The CDR3 runs 14 residues. In DNA form, the CDR3 reads TGTGCCATCAGCCCGGGACAGATGAACTATGGCTACACCTTC. Its protein product is CAISPGQMNYGYTF.

The V and J genes are TRBV5-1 and TRBJ2-7; D is perhaps TRBD1 or TRBD2 (5 bases each). Per the germline V gene, CDR1 is SGHRS and CDR2 is YFSETQ. The length of the CDR3 is 13 residues. The V gene lost 0 bases and the J gene lost 5 bases, with 9 bases spanning the gap. The CDR3 DNA sequence: TGCGCCAGCAGCTTGGTCCCGGGACACGAGCAGTACTTC. Encoded protein: CASSLVPGHEQYF.

The V call is TRBV7-3, the J call TRBJ2-5, with 10 bases aligning to TRBD1. The CDR3 is made up of 14 amino acids. V lost 5 bases, J lost 5 bases, and 5 bases stayed unmatched. Germline assignment: CDR1 SGHTA and CDR2 FQGTGA. This CDR3 reads CASSPTGGFETQYF. In DNA form, the CDR3 reads TGTGCCAGCAGCCCGACAGGGGGCTTCGAGACCCAGTACTTC. Full variable domain (missing parts from reference TRBV7-3 and TRBJ2-5): GAGVSQTPSNKVTEKGKYVELRCDPISGHTALYWYRQSLGQGPEFLIYFQGTGAADDSGLPNDRFFAVRPEGSVSTLKIQRTERGDSAVYLCASSPTGGFETQYFGPGTRLLVL.

The rearrangement joins TRBV25-1 to TRBJ2-2; TRBD2 aligns across 12 bases. The CDR3 contains 15 residues. The V gene end was trimmed by 5 bases and the J gene end by 6 bases; junction bases not matched to a gene: 4. CDR1 is MGHDK, CDR2 SYGVNS, per germline. The CDR3 DNA reads as TGTGCCAGCAGTCGAGGACTAGCGGGACCCGGGGAGCTGTTTTTT. This gives the protein CASSRGLAGPGELFF. Filled out from reference TRBV25-1 and TRBJ2-2, the complete variable domain reads EADIYQTPRYLVIGTGKKITLECSQTMGHDKMYWYQQDPGMELHLIHYSYGVNSTEKGDLSSESTVSRIRTEHFPLTLESARPSHTSQYLCASSRGLAGPGELFFGEGSRLTVL.

The chain uses TRBV7-2 and TRBJ2-6; TRBD1 agrees at 9 bases. This CDR3 comprises 17 residues. CDR1 is SGHTA and CDR2 is FQGNSA in the germline V gene. With V trimmed by 2 bases and J by 2 bases, 4 bases remained unmatched. CDR3 residues: CASSLRTGVPGANVLTF. The CDR3 nucleotides read TGTGCCAGCAGCTTAAGGACAGGGGTCCCTGGGGCCAACGTCCTGACTTTC.

This chain connects TRBV28 to TRBJ1-4; D not certain. Trimming removed 2 bases at V and 5 bases at J, with 9 bases between. Germline CDR1 reads MDHEN; CDR2 reads SYDVKM. The CDR3 has 14 residues. The CDR3: CASSLPGFNEKLFF. CDR3 DNA sequence: TGTGCCAGCAGTTTACCGGGGTTCAATGAAAAACTGTTTTTT. Full variable domain (outside the CDR3, taken from reference TRBV28 and TRBJ1-4): DVKVTQSSRYLVKRTGEKVFLECVQDMDHENMFWYRQDPGLGLRLIYFSYDVKMKEKGDIPEGYSVSREKKERFSLILESASTNQTSMYLCASSLPGFNEKLFFGSGTQLSVL.

This chain joins TRBV7-9 and TRBJ1-1; a possible D gene is TRBD1 (5 bases). Germline V lookup: CDR1 SEHNR, CDR2 FQNEAQ (reference sequence). Trimming took 5 bases from V and 8 from J, leaving 15 bases between them. The CDR3 runs to 13 residues. The CDR3 loop reads CASSLIKGREAFF. The CDR3 DNA follows: TGTGCCAGCAGCCTAATCAAGGGGAGGGAAGCTTTCTTT.